This T cell receptor (beta chain) is drawn from a study of blood T cell repertoires in COVID-19. At the level of the study: Researchers got acute and convalescent COVID-19 samples from the United States, Italy and Spain. T cells, B-cell-depleted T cells, or PBMCs supplied cDNA or gDNA.

This CDR3 region has 15 residues. V shed 2 bases and J 7 bases; nucleotides not matched to a gene: 3. Germline CDR1 is SGHVS and CDR2 is FNYEAQ. Recovered Cohort 3 donors showed two negative PCRs, clearance, or symptom resolution. Only in-frame clones appear in the TCRdb table, and some are missing; sequencing was by immunoSEQ multiplex PCR. The top ten clones hold about 0.75% of a sample with 450,000 to 500,000 clones, about nine tenths of them seen once. The clonotype comes from a woman aged 18 to 35 who had recovered from COVID-19. This chain links TRBV7-6 with TRBJ2-1; 12 nucleotides align to TRBD1. Sequenced input: PBMCs or T cells enriched from blood (not recorded which). CDR3 nucleotides: TGTGCCAGCAGCTTACGGGACAGGGGGCTAAATGAGCAGTTCTTC. It yields the protein CASSLRDRGLNEQFF.